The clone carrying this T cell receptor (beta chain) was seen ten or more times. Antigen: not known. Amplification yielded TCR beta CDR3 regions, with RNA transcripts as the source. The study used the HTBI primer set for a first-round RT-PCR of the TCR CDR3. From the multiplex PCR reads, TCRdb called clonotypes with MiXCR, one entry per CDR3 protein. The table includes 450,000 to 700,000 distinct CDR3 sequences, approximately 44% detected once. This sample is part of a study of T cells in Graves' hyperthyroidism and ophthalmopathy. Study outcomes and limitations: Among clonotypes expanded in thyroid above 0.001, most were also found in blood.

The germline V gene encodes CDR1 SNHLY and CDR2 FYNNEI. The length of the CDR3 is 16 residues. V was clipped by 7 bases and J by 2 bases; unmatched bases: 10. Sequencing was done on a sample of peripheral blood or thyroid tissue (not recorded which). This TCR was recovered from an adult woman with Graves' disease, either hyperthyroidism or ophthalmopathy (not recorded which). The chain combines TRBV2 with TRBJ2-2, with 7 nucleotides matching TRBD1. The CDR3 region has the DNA TGTGCCAGCAAAAACACGGGACAGACAAACACCGGGGAGCTGTTTTTT. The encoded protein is CASKNTGQTNTGELFF.